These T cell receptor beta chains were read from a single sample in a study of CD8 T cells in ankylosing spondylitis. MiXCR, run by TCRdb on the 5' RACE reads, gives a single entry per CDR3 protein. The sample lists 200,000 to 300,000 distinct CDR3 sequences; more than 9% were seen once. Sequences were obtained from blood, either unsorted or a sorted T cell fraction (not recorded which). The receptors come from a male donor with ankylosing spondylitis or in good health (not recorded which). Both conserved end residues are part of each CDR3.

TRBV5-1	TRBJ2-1	CASSSVPRNSYNEQFF
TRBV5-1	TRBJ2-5	CASSLASGAAETQYF
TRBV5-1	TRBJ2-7	CASSPTTVSYEQYF
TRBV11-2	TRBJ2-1	CASSLDRAGGTNEQFF
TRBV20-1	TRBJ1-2	CSASFREANYGYTF
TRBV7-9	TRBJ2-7	CASSLLRTEQYF
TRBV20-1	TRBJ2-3	CSARSGRATDTQYF
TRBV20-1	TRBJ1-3	CSAFGSGNTIYF
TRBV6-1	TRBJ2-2	CASSRDRGAAGELFF
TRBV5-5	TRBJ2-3	CASSLDGLRTDTQYF
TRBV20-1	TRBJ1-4	CSAEPYSGNEKLFF
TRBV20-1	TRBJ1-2	CSASLGQEGRNYGYTF
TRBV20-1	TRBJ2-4	CSAPYPGRAKNIQYF
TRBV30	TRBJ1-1	CAWSDKGLNTEAFF
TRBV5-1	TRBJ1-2	CASSLGRDRGVVGYRGYTF
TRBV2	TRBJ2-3	CASGHPSGSAGDTQYF
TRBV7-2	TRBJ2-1	CASSLELAGYNEQFF
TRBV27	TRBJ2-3	CASSLVPPGTPRSTDTQYF
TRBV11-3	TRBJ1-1	CASSFDRGALEAFF
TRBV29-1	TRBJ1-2	CSVPDGNGYTF
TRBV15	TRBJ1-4	CATSRHRQSNEKLFF
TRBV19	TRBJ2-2	CASSVAAANTGELFF
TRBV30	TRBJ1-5	CAYRRGEGNQPQHF
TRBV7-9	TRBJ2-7	CASSLARQADYEQYF
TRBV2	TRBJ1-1	CASSGTDDSLNTEAFF
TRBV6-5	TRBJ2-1	CASSSWTSGSLGNEQFF
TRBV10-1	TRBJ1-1	CAIPGRRSYTEAFF
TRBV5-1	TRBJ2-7	CASSLGLAGHYEQYF
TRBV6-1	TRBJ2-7	CASTGLAGGSSYEQYF
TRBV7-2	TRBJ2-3	CASSHGDSRSAQYF
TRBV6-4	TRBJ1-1	CARHVRGRNTEAFF
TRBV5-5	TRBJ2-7	CASSLWDGDEQYF
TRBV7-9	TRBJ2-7	CASSSGATYEQYF
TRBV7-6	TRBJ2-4	CASPQFSQTVDSAKNIQYF
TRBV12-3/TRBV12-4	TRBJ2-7	CASSEGLAVYEQYF
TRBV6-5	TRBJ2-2	CASSSTTGGITGELFF
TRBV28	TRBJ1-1	CASRNYLEAFF
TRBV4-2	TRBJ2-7	CASSQVVLRLAGHEQYF
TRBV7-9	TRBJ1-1	CASIATGDKAFF
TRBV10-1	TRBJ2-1	CASSGPSGKFF
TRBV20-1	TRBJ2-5	CSARASPGTFGQETQYF
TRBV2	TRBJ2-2	CATGRMNTGELFF
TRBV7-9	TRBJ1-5	CASSPGTGVNQPQHF
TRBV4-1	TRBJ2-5	CASSQPATAQETQYF
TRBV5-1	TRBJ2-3	CASSLPRSGATDTQYF
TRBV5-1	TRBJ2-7	CASSLAPSYEQYF
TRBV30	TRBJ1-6	CAWTRNSPLHF
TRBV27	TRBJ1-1	CASSLSWWQNKNTEAFF
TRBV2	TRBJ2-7	CASSEQASGRIYEQYF
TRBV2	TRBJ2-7	CASRTGGIGEQYF
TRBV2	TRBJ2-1	CASTEGSGEQFF
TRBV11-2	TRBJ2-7	CASSLEGSGSYEQYF